This TCR beta chain was profiled in a study of T cell responses to AZD1222 COVID-19 vaccine. General study points: It should be noted that donors were predominantly white British and more often female, and clonal diversity was possibly underestimated.

The table came from immunoSEQ multiplex PCR; TCRdb's copy has only in-frame clones and leaves some out. The sample has 150,000 or so clones, 90% to 95% seen once. In regard to this clone: Its cognate antigen is unknown.

Germline V gene data show CDR1 as MNHEY and CDR2 as SMNVEV (reference sequence). This CDR3 is built from 13 residues. The junction had 2 bases not matched to a gene; V was cut back by 0 bases and J by 7 bases. The receptor comes from an adult in good health. This chain joins TRBV27 and TRBJ1-1; TRBD1 matches at 7 bases. The sequences come from peripheral blood, collected on day 0 of AZD1222 vaccination. The CDR3 DNA reads as TGTGCCAGCAGTTTATCAGGACAGGATGAAGCTTTCTTT. It translates to CASSLSGQDEAFF.